This TCR beta chain was documented in a study of human T cells and chemical hapten exposure. As for the study in general: Sensitization used 2% DPC on about 2 cm by about 2 cm upper inner arm skin.

Study findings and constraints: With regard to DPC sensitization, TCRs above 1 in 1000 frequency did not change. PT1 expanded TCR numbers rose with patch test score.

Time point here: patch test 1, 2 weeks after DPC sensitization. Described treatment: therapeutic diphenylcyclopropenone sensitization with weekly scalp DPC. Blood draws came before every patch-test application. This clonotype was counted many times. The antigen is undetermined. Trimming removed 5 bases from V and 0 bases from J, with 17 bases in between. The CDR3 is made up of 16 amino acids. From germline, CDR1 is SGHVS and CDR2 FNYEAQ. TCRdb recomputed calls from the RACE reads with MiXCR, one row per CDR3 protein. The sample consists of around 71,000 distinct CDR3 sequences, 7.5% to 10% of them appearing once.

The sequencing used whole blood, collected in connection with sensitization to the hapten diphenylcyclopropenone (DPC). The source is a woman in her thirties or forties with alopecia areata. Some clones in this sample may be carry-over from other donors' samples. This chain connects TRBV7-6 to TRBJ2-7; D not resolved. CDR3 bases: TGTGCCAGCAGCCCGCCCCGGGCTGAATACTCCTACGAGCAGTACTTC. Its translation: CASSPPRAEYSYEQYF.